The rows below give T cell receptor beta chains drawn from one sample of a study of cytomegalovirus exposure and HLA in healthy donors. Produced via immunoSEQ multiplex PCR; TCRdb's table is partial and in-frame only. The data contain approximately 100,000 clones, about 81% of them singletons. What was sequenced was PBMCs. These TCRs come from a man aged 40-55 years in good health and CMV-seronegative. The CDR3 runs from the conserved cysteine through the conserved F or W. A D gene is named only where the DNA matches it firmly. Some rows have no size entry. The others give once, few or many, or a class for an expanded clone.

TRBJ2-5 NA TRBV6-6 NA CASSQGGYQETQYF TGTGCCAGCAGCCAGGGAGGATACCAAGAGACCCAGTACTTC
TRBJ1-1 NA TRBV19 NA CASRVDRTMNTEAFF TGTGCCAGTAGGGTCGACAGAACCATGAACACTGAAGCTTTCTTT
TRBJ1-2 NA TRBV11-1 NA CASSQTRDSYGYTF TGTGCCAGCAGTCAGACCAGGGATTCCTATGGCTACACCTTC
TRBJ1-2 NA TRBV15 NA CATSRDALVHGGYTF TGTGCCACCAGCAGAGACGCCCTAGTTCACGGTGGCTACACCTTC
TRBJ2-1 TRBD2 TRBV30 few CAWSSLAGSSYNEQFF TGTGCCTGGAGTAGTCTAGCGGGGAGCTCCTACAATGAGCAGTTCTTC
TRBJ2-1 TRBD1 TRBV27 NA CASSLAQTGGNEQFF TGTGCCAGCAGTTTGGCCCAGACAGGGGGCAATGAGCAGTTCTTC
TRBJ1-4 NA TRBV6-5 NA CASTASGEKLFF TGTGCCAGCACCGCTTCAGGAGAAAAACTGTTTTTT
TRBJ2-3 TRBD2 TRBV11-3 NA CASSLAGGGRGDTQYF TGTGCCAGCAGCTTAGCCGGCGGGGGTCGGGGGGATACGCAGTATTTT
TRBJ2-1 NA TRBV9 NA CASGGASYNEQFF TGTGCCAGCGGGGGGGCCTCCTACAATGAGCAGTTCTTC
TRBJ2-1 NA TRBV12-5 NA CASAKGGNNEQFF TGTGCTAGTGCTAAAGGAGGGAATAATGAGCAGTTCTTC
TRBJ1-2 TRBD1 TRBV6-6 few CASSYKGQGYIYTF TGTGCCAGCAGTTATAAGGGACAGGGTTATATCTACACCTTC
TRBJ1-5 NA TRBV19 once CASKEQISNQPQHF TGTGCCAGTAAGGAGCAGATTAGCAATCAGCCCCAGCATTTT
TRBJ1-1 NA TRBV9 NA CASSFTGTEAFF TGTGCCAGCAGTTTTACGGGAACTGAAGCTTTCTTT
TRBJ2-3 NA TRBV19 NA CASSSRLAQYF TGTGCCAGTAGTTCAAGACTAGCGCAGTATTTT
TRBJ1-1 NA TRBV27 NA CASSFTGLNTEAFF TGTGCCAGCAGTTTTACAGGTTTGAACACTGAAGCTTTCTTT
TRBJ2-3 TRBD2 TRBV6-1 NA CASSEGSGGFRTDTQYF TGTGCCAGCAGTGAGGGGAGCGGGGGGTTCCGCACAGATACGCAGTATTTT
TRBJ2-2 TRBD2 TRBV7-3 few CASSFERGGGELFF TGTGCCAGCAGCTTCGAGCGGGGGGGCGGGGAGCTGTTTTTT
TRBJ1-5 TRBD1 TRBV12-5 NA CASGLVSGTGGPKQPQHF TGTGCTAGTGGTTTGGTGTCCGGGACAGGGGGTCCGAAGCAGCCCCAGCATTTT
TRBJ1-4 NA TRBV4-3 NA CASSQDAGTVEKLFF TGCGCCAGCAGCCAAGACGCGGGTACCGTAGAAAAACTGTTTTTT
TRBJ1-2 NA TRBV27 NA CASSPRGGGDPYF TGTGCCAGCAGTCCTCGGGGCGGGGGGGACCCCTACTTC